These 29 T cell receptor beta chains came from one sample sequenced in a study of PD-1 blockade in classical Hodgkin lymphoma. Every patient was affected by relapse after autologous stem cell transplantation, while exposure to brentuximab vedotin was not uniform. Data came from immunoSEQ multiplex PCR; TCRdb stores just in-frame clones and leaves some out. The sample includes roughly 40,000 clones, over 55% of them seen just once. The sample was peripheral blood mononuclear cells (PBMCs), taken at baseline. These receptors originate from a human donor with classical Hodgkin lymphoma.

The chain recombines TRBV30 with TRBJ1-4; D is unresolved. V was shortened by 5 bases and J by 4 bases, with 11 bases between the two germline ends. The CDR3 extends over 13 amino acids. Per germline, CDR1 GTSNPN and CDR2 SVGIG (reference sequence). The CDR3 spells CAWAREFNEKLFF. CDR3 in DNA: TGTGCCTGGGCCCGGGAATTTAATGAAAAACTGTTTTTT. Combining the CDR3 with reference TRBV30 and TRBJ1-4 gives the whole variable domain SQTIHQWPATLVQPVGSPLSLECTVEGTSNPNLYWYRQAAGRGLQLLFYSVGIGQISSEVPQNLSASRPQDRQFILSSKKLLLSDSGFYLCAWAREFNEKLFFGSGTQLSVL.

This sequence joins TRBV18 and TRBJ2-4; 8 bases align to TRBD1. The V gene's germline CDR1 is KGHSH and CDR2 LQKENI. The ends lost 3 bases at V and 0 bases at J; junction bases unmatched: 13. The CDR3 is 19 residues long. The CDR3 loop is CASSPLTLRTGLAKNIQYF. The CDR3 coding sequence is TGTGCCAGCTCACCGCTAACTTTGAGGACAGGGCTAGCCAAAAACATTCAGTACTTC.

This chain uses TRBV30 with TRBJ1-5; 10 nucleotides agree with TRBD1. This CDR3 comprises 14 residues. Losses at the gene ends were 2 bases for V and 5 bases for J; bases not matched to a gene: 3. The germline CDR1 and CDR2 sequences are GTSNPN and SVGIG (reference sequence). The CDR3 region is CAWSTGTGDQPQHF. The CDR3 bases are TGTGCCTGGAGTACCGGGACAGGGGATCAGCCCCAGCATTTT.

This clone was observed many times. The same CDR3 can be traced to other DNA sequences in this sample. This chain links TRBV5-1 with TRBJ2-7, with no clear D. Germline V gene data show CDR1 as SGHRS and CDR2 as YFSETQ. The CDR3 is made up of 11 amino acids. Trimming removed 2 bases from V and 4 bases from J, with 4 bases in between. As DNA, the CDR3 is TGCGCCAGCAGCTTAGGGTACGAGCAGTACTTC. Residues: CASSLGYEQYF.

J is TRBJ2-1 and V is TRBV9; 9 bases line up with TRBD2. The CDR3 totals 13 residues. The V gene's germline CDR1 is SGDLS and CDR2 YYNGEE. V shed 4 bases and J 10 bases; nucleotides not matched to a gene: 6. CDR3 DNA sequence: TGTGCCAGCAGCCCCCGGACTAGCGAGGAGCAGTTCTTC. It translates to CASSPRTSEEQFF.

The table lists this clone with a few counts. The chain recombines TRBV30 with TRBJ1-2, with a possible D match to TRBD1 (6 bases). V was clipped by 0 bases and J by 8 bases, with 16 bases between them. CDR1 is GTSNPN, CDR2 SVGIG, per germline (reference sequence). This CDR3 contains 14 residues. The CDR3 region is CAWSVLKTGSGYTF. In DNA form, the CDR3 reads TGTGCCTGGAGTGTATTGAAAACAGGGAGCGGCTACACCTTC.

The J gene is TRBJ1-2, the V gene TRBV29-1, with 9 bases identical to TRBD1. Trimming at V came to 7 bases and at J to 0 bases, leaving 6 bases not matched to a gene. The CDR3 totals 14 residues. The germline CDR1 and CDR2 sequences are SQVTM and ANQGSEA. The CDR3 nucleotides are TGCAGCGCCCGAGGGACAGGGTCTAACTATGGCTACACCTTC. As protein: CSARGTGSNYGYTF.

The chain links TRBV5-1 to TRBJ2-5; D might be TRBD1 or TRBD2, each matching 6 bases. CDR1 SGHRS and CDR2 YFSETQ come from the germline V gene. CDR3 size: 13 residues. The V end was cut by 4 bases, the J end by 5 bases, with 12 bases between. CDR3 nucleotides: TGCGCCAGCAGCATGGGGGGCAGGGAGACCCAGTACTTC. Its protein product is CASSMGGRETQYF.

This clone turned up a few times. The CDR3 reads CASSLSGRPEAFF. In DNA form, the CDR3 reads TGTGCCAGCAGTTTAAGTGGGCGTCCTGAAGCTTTCTTT. The V gene is TRBV27, the J gene TRBJ1-1; D gene unclear. The CDR3 is 13 residues long. Germline V gives CDR1 MNHEY, CDR2 SMNVEV (reference sequence). Trimming shortened V by 2 bases and J by 6 bases, and 10 bases separated the two germline ends.

The chain recombines TRBV5-4 with TRBJ2-1; D ambiguous. This CDR3 comprises 13 residues. Germline V lookup: CDR1 SGHNT, CDR2 YYREEE (reference sequence). Trimming shortened V by 0 bases and J by 4 bases, and 5 bases separated the two germline ends. The CDR3 protein is CASSLGLYNEQFF. CDR3 DNA: TGTGCCAGCAGCTTGGGATTGTACAATGAGCAGTTCTTC.

At least ten counts were recorded for this clone. This chain connects TRBV9 to TRBJ2-2; the D is unclear. Germline loops: CDR1 SGDLS, CDR2 YYNGEE. V gave up 5 bases and J gave up 4 bases, with 9 bases separating them. The CDR3 loop spans 13 amino acids. DNA for the CDR3: TGTGCCAGCAGTGCTGGTACCACCGGGGAGCTGTTTTTT. Its translation is CASSAGTTGELFF.

The chain uses TRBV2 and TRBJ2-7; TRBD1 matches at 9 bases. J lost 3 bases, V lost 4 bases, and 10 bases had no gene match. Germline V gene sequence: CDR1 SNHLY, CDR2 FYNNEI. The CDR3 runs 16 residues. The CDR3, as DNA: TGTGCCAGCAGTGGTCTACGGGACAGGGATGTCTACGAGCAGTACTTC. This encodes CASSGLRDRDVYEQYF.

V is TRBV9 and J is TRBJ2-3; 14 positions agree with TRBD2. J gave up 7 bases and V 0 bases, and 7 bases lay outside the gene matches. This CDR3 has 17 amino acids. Germline V CDR1 and CDR2: SGDLS, YYNGEE. CDR3 bases: TGTGCCAGCAGCGTAGACGGACTAGCGGGGGGCCTATATACGCAGTATTTT. Protein product: CASSVDGLAGGLYTQYF.

Details on this clone: This may stem from a read error, because a much larger clone lies one nucleotide away. The chain has TRBV7-2 and TRBJ2-7, with D maybe TRBD1 (6 bases). Per germline, CDR1 SGHTA and CDR2 FQGNSA. CDR3 length: 15 residues. Written as DNA, the CDR3 is TGTGCCAGCAGCTTACCGGGACACCACTCCTACGGGCAGTACTTC. Protein product: CASSLPGHHSYGQYF.

The V call is TRBV11-2, the J call TRBJ2-5; the D is unclear. The CDR3 covers 12 residues. The ends were cut back, 5 bases at V and 10 bases at J, with 14 bases in the middle. The germline V gene has CDR1 SGHAT and CDR2 FQNNGV. CDR3: CASSLGKGIQYF. Here the CDR3 DNA reads TGTGCCAGCAGCCTAGGGAAGGGAATCCAGTACTTC. Drawing the rest from reference TRBV11-2 and TRBJ2-5, the complete variable domain is EAGVAQSPRYKIIEKRQSVAFWCNPISGHATLYWYQQILGQGPKLLIQFQNNGVVDDSQLPKDRFSAERLKGVDSTLKIQPAKLEDSAVYLCASSLGKGIQYFGPGTRLLVL.

This clone was detected only once. The chain combines TRBV28 with TRBJ2-7; 10 nucleotides agree with TRBD1. CDR3 length: 14 amino acids. Germline-derived CDR1 and CDR2 are MDHEN and SYDVKM. V shed 6 bases, J shed 6 bases, and the junction held 8 bases outside the gene matches. This CDR3 reads CASSPPGQGIEQYF. Written as DNA, the CDR3 is TGTGCCAGCAGCCCTCCGGGACAGGGGATCGAGCAGTACTTC.

Only a few counts were recorded for this clone. J is TRBJ1-1 and V is TRBV5-4; D gene ambiguous. Trimming removed 6 bases at V and 1 base at J, with 4 bases between. The germline CDR1 and CDR2 sequences are SGHNT and YYREEE (reference sequence). CDR3 length: 11 amino acids. Written as DNA, the CDR3 is TGTGCCAGCAATAAGAACACTGAAGCTTTCTTT. Protein product: CASNKNTEAFF.

This clone has only a few counts. J is TRBJ1-2 and V is TRBV29-1; unclear D gene. Trimming left V 4 bases short and J 9 bases short, with 9 bases between. Germline values: CDR1 SQVTM, CDR2 ANQGSEA. This CDR3 is 10 amino acids long. CDR3 nucleotides: TGCAGCGTTGCTCTTAGACGCTACACCTTC. Its protein product is CSVALRRYTF.

The DNA for the CDR3 is TGTGCCAGCAGCAGAGGGGTTGGGGAGACCCAGTACTTC. Amino acid sequence: CASSRGVGETQYF. V usage is TRBV7-3 and J usage is TRBJ2-5, with D perhaps matching TRBD1 or TRBD2 (5 bases each). Trimming left V 5 bases short and J 5 bases short, with 12 bases between. Germline V gives CDR1 SGHTA, CDR2 FQGTGA. The CDR3 loop spans 13 amino acids.

The J gene is TRBJ1-5, the V gene TRBV30; D not certain. The CDR3 is 16 amino acids. Trimming took 0 bases from V and 5 from J, leaving 17 bases between them. CDR1 and CDR2 (germline): GTSNPN, SVGIG (reference sequence). For the CDR3, the DNA is TGTGCCTGGAGTGTACGGACCGACGGTGGAGATCAGCCCCAGCATTTT. Its protein is CAWSVRTDGGDQPQHF.

The chain combines TRBV27 with TRBJ2-7; either TRBD1 or TRBD2 may supply D (5 bases each). With 5 bases removed from V and 0 bases from J, the gap between germline ends came to 23 bases. The CDR3 is 18 amino acids. The germline V gene encodes CDR1 MNHEY and CDR2 SMNVEV (reference sequence). CDR3 sequence: CASSRPTGRGRNSYEQYF. The CDR3 DNA sequence: TGTGCCAGCAGTCGACCAACCGGTAGGGGACGAAACTCCTACGAGCAGTACTTC.

V gene TRBV7-2 combines with J gene TRBJ2-1, with 12 bases lining up with TRBD1. The germline gives CDR1 SGHTA, CDR2 FQGNSA. The CDR3 runs 13 residues. Unmatched junction bases numbered 8, after V lost 10 bases and J lost 10 bases. The chain's CDR3 is CAIPGQGAREQFF. For the CDR3, the DNA is TGTGCCATTCCGGGACAGGGGGCTAGGGAGCAGTTCTTC.

This clone was counted only a few times. The chain recombines TRBV2 with TRBJ1-2; D remains unclear. The CDR3 spans 13 residues. Trimming cost V 7 bases and J 3 bases, with 12 bases left between them. Germline lookup yields CDR1 SNHLY and CDR2 FYNNEI. Here the CDR3 reads CASNGPWDYGYTF. The CDR3 DNA reads TGTGCCAGCAATGGACCGTGGGACTATGGCTACACCTTC.

The chain uses TRBV6-5 and TRBJ2-7; D gene uncertain. V was trimmed by 0 bases and J by 2 bases, leaving 8 bases between them. CDR1 is MNHEY, CDR2 SVGAGI, per germline. CDR3 size: 14 residues. This chain's CDR3 is CASSYSRAPYEQYF. In nucleotides, the CDR3 is TGTGCCAGCAGTTACTCTAGGGCCCCCTACGAGCAGTACTTC.

A few counts support this clone. The V call is TRBV18, the J call TRBJ1-3; possible D gene TRBD1, 5 bases. The germline CDR1 and CDR2 sequences are KGHSH and LQKENI. Trimming pared 3 bases from V and 9 bases from J, leaving 18 bases between. The CDR3 runs to 15 residues. The chain's CDR3 is CASSPTTREGGTIYF. The DNA for the CDR3 is TGTGCCAGCTCACCCACCACCAGGGAGGGAGGCACCATATATTTT.

The genes are TRBV6-1 and TRBJ2-1, with D possibly being TRBD2 (6 bases). V lost 5 bases and J 6 bases, leaving 17 bases between the germline ends. From germline, CDR1 is MNHNS and CDR2 SASEGT. The length of the CDR3 is 15 residues. The CDR3 here is CASSKGMPRGNEQFF. The CDR3 DNA follows: TGTGCCAGCAGTAAAGGAATGCCGCGGGGCAATGAGCAGTTCTTC.

The chain couples TRBV27 to TRBJ2-5; D perhaps matches TRBD2 (5 bases). This CDR3 comprises 15 residues. V dropped 9 bases and J dropped 0 bases, with 17 bases sitting between them. The germline gives CDR1 MNHEY, CDR2 SMNVEV (reference sequence). CDR3 bases: TGTGCCAGGACCCTCTCCGGGGTGTACCAAGAGACCCAGTACTTC. Its protein is CARTLSGVYQETQYF.

The sample holds a few counts of this clone. The rearrangement joins TRBV28 to TRBJ1-1; unclear D gene. V was trimmed by 10 bases and J by 1 base, leaving 13 bases between them. Germline V gives CDR1 MDHEN, CDR2 SYDVKM. The length of the CDR3 is 13 residues. The CDR3 DNA follows: TGTGCCACCCGCTCCCTGACGAACACTGAAGCTTTCTTT. Encoded protein: CATRSLTNTEAFF.

The CDR3 DNA reads TGTGCCAGCAGCTCGTACAGGGGGATTCAGCCCCAGCATTTT. Its translation: CASSSYRGIQPQHF. The V and J genes are TRBV5-6 and TRBJ1-5; TRBD1 matches at 8 bases. V was clipped by 3 bases and J by 6 bases; unmatched bases: 5. CDR3 length: 14 residues. Germline assignment: CDR1 SGHDT and CDR2 YYEEEE.